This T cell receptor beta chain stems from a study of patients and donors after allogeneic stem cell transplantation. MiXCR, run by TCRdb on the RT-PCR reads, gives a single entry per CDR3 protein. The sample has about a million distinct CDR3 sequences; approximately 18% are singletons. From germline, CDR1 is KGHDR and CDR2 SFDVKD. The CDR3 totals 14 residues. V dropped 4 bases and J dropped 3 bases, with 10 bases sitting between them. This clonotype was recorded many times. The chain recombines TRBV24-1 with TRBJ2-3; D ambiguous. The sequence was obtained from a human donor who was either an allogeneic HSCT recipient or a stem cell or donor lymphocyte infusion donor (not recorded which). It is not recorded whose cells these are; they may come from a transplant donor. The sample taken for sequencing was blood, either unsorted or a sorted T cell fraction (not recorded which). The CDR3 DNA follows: TGTGCCACCAGTGACAGGAGAAAGACAGATACGCAGTATTTT. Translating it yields CATSDRRKTDTQYF.